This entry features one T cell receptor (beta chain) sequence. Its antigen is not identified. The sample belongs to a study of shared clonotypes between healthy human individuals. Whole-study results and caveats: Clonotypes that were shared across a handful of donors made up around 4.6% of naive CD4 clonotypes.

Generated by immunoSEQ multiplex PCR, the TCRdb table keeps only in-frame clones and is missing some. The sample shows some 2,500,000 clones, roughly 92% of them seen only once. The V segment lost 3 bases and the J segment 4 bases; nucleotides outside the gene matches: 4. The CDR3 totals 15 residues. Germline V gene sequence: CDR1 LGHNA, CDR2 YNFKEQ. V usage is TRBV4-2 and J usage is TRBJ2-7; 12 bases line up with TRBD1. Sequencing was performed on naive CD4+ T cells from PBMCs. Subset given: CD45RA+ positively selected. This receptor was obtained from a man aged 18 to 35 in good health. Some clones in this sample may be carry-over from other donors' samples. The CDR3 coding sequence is TGTGCCAGCAGCCAGGGGGACAGGGGGCCTTACGAGCAGTACTTC. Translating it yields CASSQGDRGPYEQYF.